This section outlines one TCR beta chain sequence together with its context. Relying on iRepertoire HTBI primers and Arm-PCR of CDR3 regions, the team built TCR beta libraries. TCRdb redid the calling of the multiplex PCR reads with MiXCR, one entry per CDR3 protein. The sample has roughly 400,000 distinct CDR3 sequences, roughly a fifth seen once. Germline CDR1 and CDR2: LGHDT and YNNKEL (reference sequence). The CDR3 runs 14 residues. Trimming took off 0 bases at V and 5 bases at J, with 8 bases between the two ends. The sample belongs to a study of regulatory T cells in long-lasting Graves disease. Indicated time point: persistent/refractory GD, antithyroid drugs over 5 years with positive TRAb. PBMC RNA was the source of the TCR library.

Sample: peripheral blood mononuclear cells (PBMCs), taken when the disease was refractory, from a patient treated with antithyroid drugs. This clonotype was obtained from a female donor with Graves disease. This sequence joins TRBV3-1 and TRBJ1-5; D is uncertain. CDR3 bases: TGTGCCAGCAGCCAAGATCTTCAGGATCAGCCCCAGCATTTT. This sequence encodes CASSQDLQDQPQHF.